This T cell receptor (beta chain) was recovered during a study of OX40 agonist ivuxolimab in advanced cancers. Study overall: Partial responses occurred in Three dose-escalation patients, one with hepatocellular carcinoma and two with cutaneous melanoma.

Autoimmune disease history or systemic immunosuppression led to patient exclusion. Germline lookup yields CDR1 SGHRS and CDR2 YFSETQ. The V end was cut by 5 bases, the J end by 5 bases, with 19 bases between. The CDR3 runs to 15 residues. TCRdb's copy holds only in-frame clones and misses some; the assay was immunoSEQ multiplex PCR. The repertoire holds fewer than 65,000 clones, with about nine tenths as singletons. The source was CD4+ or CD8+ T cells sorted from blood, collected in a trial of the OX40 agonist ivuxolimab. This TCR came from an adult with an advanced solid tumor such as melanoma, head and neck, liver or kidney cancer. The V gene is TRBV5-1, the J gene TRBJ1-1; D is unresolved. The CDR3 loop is CASSNKGSVETEAFF. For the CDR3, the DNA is TGCGCCAGCAGTAATAAGGGTTCGGTTGAGACTGAAGCTTTCTTT.